What follows is one TCR beta chain and its context. Its antigen is currently unknown. This entry comes from a study of cytomegalovirus exposure and HLA in healthy donors. General study findings and limits: According to an earlier analysis, most TCR beta V segments yielded productive rearrangements about 87% or about 30% of the time. Under in vitro conditions, a few CMV-associated chains were confirmed as specific for CMV antigens. A later analysis associated roughly 15,000 TCR beta sequences with HLA alleles at a 0.05 false discovery rate. Cytomegalovirus association was assigned to approximately 160 TCR beta chains.

Trimming took off 0 bases at V and 4 bases at J, with 12 bases between the two ends. CDR3 length: 16 amino acids. Germline values: CDR1 SGHDN, CDR2 FVKESK. The primer mix had 60 Vbeta and 13 Jbeta primers. Clones were read by immunoSEQ multiplex PCR, and TCRdb kept only the in-frame ones, dropping some. The sample shows more than 85,000 clones, 60% to 80% of them seen only once. This TCR derives from a young man in good health and CMV-seronegative. Sequences were obtained from PBMCs. The V and J genes are TRBV14 and TRBJ2-2; a weak D match, TRBD2 (5 bases). The CDR3 is CASSQDWIATTGELFF. The CDR3 DNA is TGTGCCAGCAGCCAAGATTGGATAGCGACCACCGGGGAGCTGTTTTTT.